Described below is a single TCR beta chain sequence and its context. What it binds is not known. The data stem from a study of post-analysis software for immune sequencing data. For the study at large: Some patients lacked subtype; others had relapsing-remitting, secondary progressive or progressive-relapsing disease. Study-wide points: TRBV5-6, TRBV5-1 and TRBV20-1 belonged to a set of about five TRBV segments that were more frequent in patients than controls.

The V gene end was trimmed by 0 bases and the J gene end by 7 bases; junction bases not matched to a gene: 12. The germline gives CDR1 MNHEY, CDR2 SVGAGI. This CDR3 is 17 amino acids long. Each TCR beta cDNA library carried unique molecular identifiers. TCRdb fed the PCR reads into MiXCR, producing one record per CDR3 protein. In the table there are 700,000 to 800,000 distinct CDR3 sequences, roughly 27% of which are singletons. This sequence was found in a girl under 18 with multiple sclerosis. The chain carries TRBV6-5 and TRBJ2-1; 7 nucleotides align to TRBD2. The sequenced material came from blood. The CDR3 protein is CASSYSRVWGGWNEQFF. CDR3 sequence (DNA): TGTGCCAGCAGTTACTCGAGAGTGTGGGGGGGTTGGAATGAGCAGTTCTTC.